This T cell receptor beta chain was identified in a study of blood T cell repertoires in COVID-19. Study in general: PBMCs, B-cell-depleted T cells, or T cells were the source of the cDNA or gDNA that made up the material.

In the original analysis: Scientists estimated how many nucleated cells there were by amplifying reference gene primers. The method was immunoSEQ multiplex PCR; TCRdb's version includes in-frame clones alone and lacks a portion of them. That table supplies the V and J calls and clone size; D and trimming were determined from the DNA. The table has more than 300,000 clones, 70% to 90% seen once. V lost 4 bases, J lost 11 bases, and 6 bases stayed unmatched. The length of the CDR3 is 12 residues. Germline V lookup: CDR1 SGHKS, CDR2 YYEKEE (reference sequence). Participants' reported clinical history set cohort assignment. Symptom resolution, clearance, or two negative PCRs marked the recovered donors of Cohort 3.

The gene calls are TRBV5-5 and TRBJ1-1; 9 bases match TRBD1. The material sequenced was PBMCs or T cells enriched from blood (not recorded which). This receptor was obtained from a woman between 18 and 30 years old who had recovered from COVID-19. Here the CDR3 reads CASSGTGSWAFF. CDR3 bases: TGTGCCAGCAGCGGGACAGGGAGCTGGGCTTTCTTT.